This entry lists 8 T cell receptor beta chains sequenced from one sample in a study of memory CD8 T cells in hepatitis C reinfection. Profiling relied on immunoSEQ multiplex PCR, and the TCRdb table lists in-frame clones only, not all of them. This table has tens of thousands of clones, roughly 86% appearing once. Sample time point: pre-reinfection, 55 to 20 weeks before reinfection detection. TCR sequencing was done directly ex vivo on sorted cells, without expansion in vitro. The source material was naive CD8+ T cells sorted from blood. These receptors were collected from a man in his late teens or twenties with hepatitis C virus infection.

The genes are TRBV4-1 and TRBJ2-5, with D unresolved. Germline V CDR1 and CDR2: MGHRA, YSYEKL. Trimming shortened V by 1 base and J by 0 bases, and 9 bases separated the two germline ends. The CDR3 has 15 amino acids. The CDR3 spells CASSQGALYQETQYF. DNA of the CDR3: TGCGCCAGCAGCCAAGGGGCCCTGTACCAAGAGACCCAGTACTTC.

This chain joins TRBV7-9 and TRBJ2-2; 8 nucleotides match TRBD1. CDR1 is SEHNR and CDR2 is FQNEAQ in the germline V gene (reference sequence). The CDR3 contains 15 residues. V shed 6 bases and J 3 bases; nucleotides not matched to a gene: 6. CDR3 nucleotides: TGTGCCAGCAGTCTGACACAGGGGGACACCGGGGAGCTGTTTTTT. It specifies CASSLTQGDTGELFF.

This clone was seen only a few times. The CDR3 here is CASSLYYEQYF. The CDR3 DNA sequence: TGTGCCAGCAGTTTATACTACGAGCAGTACTTC. The chain couples TRBV27 to TRBJ2-5; no firm D call. The J call is uncertain, as TRBJ2-7 better fits the DNA end. CDR1 and CDR2 from the germline V gene are MNHEY and SMNVEV (reference sequence). This CDR3 is 11 amino acids long.

This clone was seen a single time. The chain employs TRBV7-9 and TRBJ1-2, with no clear D. From germline, CDR1 is SEHNR and CDR2 FQNEAQ (reference sequence). Between the trimmed V and J ends, which lost 1 base and 2 bases, there was a span of 5 bases. The CDR3 has 13 amino acids. The CDR3, as DNA: TGTGCCAGCAGCTTAGGGCAGAACTATGGCTACACCTTC. Amino acids: CASSLGQNYGYTF.

In this sample, this clone turned up once. The V call is TRBV19, the J call TRBJ1-5; the D is unclear. V was clipped by 2 bases and J by 4 bases, with 3 bases between them. The CDR3 extends over 12 amino acids. Germline V gene lookup returns CDR1 LNHDA and CDR2 SQIVND (reference sequence). CDR3: CASSIPNQPQHF. The CDR3 DNA is TGTGCCAGTAGTATACCGAATCAGCCCCAGCATTTT.

The chain joins TRBV15 to TRBJ2-3; weak D call: TRBD2 (5 bases). Looked up from germline, CDR1 is LNHNV and CDR2 is YYDKDF (reference sequence). V lost 0 bases, J lost 3 bases, and 13 bases lay in between. The length of the CDR3 is 16 residues. The CDR3 reads CATSRDEEGATDTQYF. Written as DNA, the CDR3 is TGTGCCACCAGCAGAGATGAAGAGGGTGCGACAGATACGCAGTATTTT.

The CDR3 here is CASSLGGGLNTGELFF. The CDR3, as DNA: TGTGCCAGCAGCTTAGGGGGGGGCCTCAACACCGGGGAGCTGTTTTTT. V is TRBV7-8 and J is TRBJ2-2; D may be TRBD2 (7 bases). Trimming shortened V by 1 base and J by 2 bases, and 11 bases separated the two germline ends. This CDR3 has 16 residues. Germline V CDR1 and CDR2: SGHVS, FQNEAQ.

This chain uses TRBV5-4 with TRBJ1-1; tentative D call: TRBD1 (6 bases). Germline V gene lookup returns CDR1 SGHNT and CDR2 YYREEE (reference sequence). The CDR3 extends over 13 amino acids. Trimming took off 4 bases at V and 5 bases at J, with 12 bases between the two ends. CDR3 protein: CASSKQGETEAFF. DNA for the CDR3: TGTGCCAGCAGCAAACAGGGTGAGACTGAAGCTTTCTTT. Full variable domain (remainder filled in from reference TRBV5-4 and TRBJ1-1): ETGVTQSPTHLIKTRGQQVTLRCSSQSGHNTVSWYQQALGQGPQFIFQYYREEENGRGNFPPRFSGLQFPNYSSELNVNALELDDSALYLCASSKQGETEAFFGQGTRLTVV.